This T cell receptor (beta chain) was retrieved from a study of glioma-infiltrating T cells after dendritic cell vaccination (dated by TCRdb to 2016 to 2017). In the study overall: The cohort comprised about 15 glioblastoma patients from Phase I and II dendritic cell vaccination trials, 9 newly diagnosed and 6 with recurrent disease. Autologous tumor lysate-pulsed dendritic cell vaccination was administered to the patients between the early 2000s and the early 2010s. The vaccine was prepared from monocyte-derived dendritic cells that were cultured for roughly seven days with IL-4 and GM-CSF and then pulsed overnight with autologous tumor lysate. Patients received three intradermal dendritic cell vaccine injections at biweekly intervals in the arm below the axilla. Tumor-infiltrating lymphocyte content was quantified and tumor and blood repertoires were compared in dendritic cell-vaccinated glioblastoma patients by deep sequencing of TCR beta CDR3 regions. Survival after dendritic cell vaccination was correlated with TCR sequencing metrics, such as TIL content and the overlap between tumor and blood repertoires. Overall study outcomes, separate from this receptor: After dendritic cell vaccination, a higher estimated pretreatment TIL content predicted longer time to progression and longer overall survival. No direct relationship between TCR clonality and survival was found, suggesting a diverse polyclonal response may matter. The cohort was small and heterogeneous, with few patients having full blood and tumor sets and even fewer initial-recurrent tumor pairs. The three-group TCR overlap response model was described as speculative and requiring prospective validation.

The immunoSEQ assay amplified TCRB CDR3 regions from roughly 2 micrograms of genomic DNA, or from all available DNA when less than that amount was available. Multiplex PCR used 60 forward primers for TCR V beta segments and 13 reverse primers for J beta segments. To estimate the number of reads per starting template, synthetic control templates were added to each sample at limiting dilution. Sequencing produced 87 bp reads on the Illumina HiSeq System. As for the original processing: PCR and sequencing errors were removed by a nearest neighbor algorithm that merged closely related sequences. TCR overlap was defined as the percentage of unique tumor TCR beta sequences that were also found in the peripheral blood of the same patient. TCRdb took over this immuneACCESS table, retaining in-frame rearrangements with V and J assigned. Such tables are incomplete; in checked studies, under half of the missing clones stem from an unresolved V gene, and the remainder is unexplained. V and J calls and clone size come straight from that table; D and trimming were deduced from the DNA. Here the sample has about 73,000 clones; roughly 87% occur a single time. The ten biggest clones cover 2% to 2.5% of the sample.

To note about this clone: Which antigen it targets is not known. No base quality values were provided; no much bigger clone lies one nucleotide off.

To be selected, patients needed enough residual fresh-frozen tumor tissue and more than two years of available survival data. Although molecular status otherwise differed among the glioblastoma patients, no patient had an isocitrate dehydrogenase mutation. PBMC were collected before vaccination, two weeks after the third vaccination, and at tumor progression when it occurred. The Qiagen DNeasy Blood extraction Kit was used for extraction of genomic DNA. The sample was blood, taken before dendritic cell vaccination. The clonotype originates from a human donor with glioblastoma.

The CDR3 region has the sequence CASSSPTWGVNDEQFF. Here is the DNA: TGTGCCAGCAGCTCTCCCACCTGGGGGGTAAACGACGAGCAGTTCTTC. Recombination joined TRBV7-9 with TRBJ2-1; matching of 6 bases hints at TRBD2 as the D gene. Its CDR3 holds 16 amino acids, cysteine through phenylalanine. Just the 48-base CDR3 DNA is kept, in frame starting at base 1. V lost 4 bases and J lost 10 bases; the stretch between them is 23 bases long. Reading the germline V gene (reference sequence) gives CDR1 SEHNR and CDR2 FQNEAQ.